These 30 T cell receptor beta chains share one sample of origin, sequenced in a study of blood T cell repertoires in COVID-19. Using immunoSEQ multiplex PCR, the repertoire was profiled, and TCRdb retains in-frame clones only, with some absent. Of around 100,000 clones detected, approximately 89% appear once; the ten largest clones hold under 20%. Sequenced sample: peripheral blood. These receptor sequences come from a woman of 80 years or more in a cohort sampled during active COVID-19.

The V call is TRBV19, the J call TRBJ2-7; 9 nucleotides align to TRBD1. CDR1 is LNHDA, CDR2 SQIVND, per germline (reference sequence). Trimming cost V 7 bases and J 1 base; bases outside gene matches: 11. The CDR3 spans 16 residues. CDR3 sequence: CASKDSGTGSSYEQYF. The CDR3 coding sequence is TGTGCCAGTAAGGATTCCGGGACAGGGAGTTCCTACGAGCAGTACTTC.

This rearrangement joins TRBV10-1 to TRBJ2-7; D not resolved. Germline CDR1 and CDR2: WNHNN and SYGVQD (reference sequence). The CDR3 is 13 residues long. Trimming pared 0 bases from V and 2 bases from J, leaving 5 bases between. The CDR3 reads CASSESPAYEQYF. In DNA, the CDR3 is TGCGCCAGCAGTGAGTCCCCCGCCTACGAGCAGTACTTC.

The chain recombines TRBV6-5 with TRBJ1-2; TRBD1 aligns across 9 bases. Trimming took 6 bases from V and 4 from J; bases not matched to a gene: 6. CDR1 and CDR2 (germline): MNHEY, SVGAGI. The length of the CDR3 is 14 residues. CDR3 nucleotides: TGTGCCAGCAGCGAGGACAGGGGAACCTATGGCTACACCTTC. Amino acids: CASSEDRGTYGYTF.

This clone was detected only once. This rearrangement joins TRBV5-1 to TRBJ2-5; 12 bases line up with TRBD1. The CDR3 loop spans 15 amino acids. Germline V gene lookup returns CDR1 SGHRS and CDR2 YFSETQ. J gave up 4 bases and V 4 bases, and 5 bases lay outside the gene matches. CDR3 coding DNA: TGCGCCAGCAGCCTGTGGGACAGGGGGCGAGAGACCCAGTACTTC. This codes for CASSLWDRGRETQYF.

The gene calls are TRBV5-1 and TRBJ2-3; D perhaps matches TRBD2 (5 bases). This CDR3 comprises 14 residues. From germline, CDR1 is SGHRS and CDR2 YFSETQ. Trimming took 4 bases from V and 4 from J, leaving 13 bases between them. The CDR3 loop reads CASSTTSLSDTQYF. As DNA, the CDR3 is TGCGCCAGCAGCACCACTAGTCTCTCAGATACGCAGTATTTT. Full variable domain (rest looked up from reference TRBV5-1 and TRBJ2-3): KAGVTQTPRYLIKTRGQQVTLSCSPISGHRSVSWYQQTPGQGLQFLFEYFSETQRNKGNFPGRFSGRQFSNSRSEMNVSTLELGDSALYLCASSTTSLSDTQYFGPGTRLTVL.

The chain carries TRBV2 and TRBJ1-5; D gene uncertain. Trimming shortened V by 10 bases and J by 0 bases, and 13 bases separated the two germline ends. The CDR3 totals 14 residues. From germline, CDR1 is SNHLY and CDR2 FYNNEI. The CDR3 is CATRPGNSNQPQHF. The CDR3 bases are TGTGCCACTAGACCGGGAAATAGCAATCAGCCCCAGCATTTT.

The chain employs TRBV6-5 and TRBJ2-1; D possibly corresponds to TRBD2 (5 bases). Germline CDR1 is MNHEY and CDR2 is SVGAGI. The V gene lost 6 bases and the J gene lost 5 bases, with 17 bases spanning the gap. This CDR3 spans 15 amino acids. This CDR3 is CASRPWVEDHNEQFF. The CDR3 DNA follows: TGTGCCAGCAGGCCATGGGTGGAGGATCACAATGAGCAGTTCTTC.

The chain couples TRBV5-5 to TRBJ2-5; D may be TRBD2 (6 bases). Deletions cut 2 bases from V and 5 bases from J, with 13 bases between. Germline assignment: CDR1 SGHKS and CDR2 YYEKEE (reference sequence). The CDR3 is 14 residues long. CDR3 DNA: TGTGCCAGCAGCTTTAGCGGCTCCTGGGAGACCCAGTACTTC. Amino acids: CASSFSGSWETQYF. Using reference TRBV5-5 and TRBJ2-5 for the parts outside the CDR3, the full variable domain is DAGVTQSPTHLIKTRGQQVTLRCSPISGHKSVSWYQQVLGQGPQFIFQYYEKEERGRGNFPDRFSARQFPNYSSELNVNALLLGDSALYLCASSFSGSWETQYFGPGTRLLVL.

The chain recombines TRBV19 with TRBJ1-3, with D unclear. This CDR3 region has 11 residues. V was trimmed by 10 bases and J by 0 bases, leaving 4 bases between them. The germline gives CDR1 LNHDA, CDR2 SQIVND (reference sequence). CDR3 in amino acids: CATRSGNTIYF. The DNA of the CDR3 is TGTGCCACCCGCTCTGGAAACACCATATATTTT. Full variable domain (rest looked up from reference TRBV19 and TRBJ1-3): DGGITQSPKYLFRKEGQNVTLSCEQNLNHDAMYWYRQDPGQGLRLIYYSQIVNDFQKGDIAEGYSVSREKKESFPLTVTSAQKNPTAFYLCATRSGNTIYFGEGSWLTVV.

The DNA for the CDR3 is TGTGCCAGCAGTCCTCTCAGGGGGCTTCAGCCCCAGCATTTT. The encoded protein is CASSPLRGLQPQHF. This chain joins TRBV3-1 (or the pseudogene TRBV3-2) and TRBJ1-5; TRBD1 matches at 8 bases. The V segment lost 6 bases and the J segment 6 bases; nucleotides outside the gene matches: 7. CDR3 length: 14 residues. Germline lookup yields CDR1 LGHDT and CDR2 YNNKEL (reference sequence).

The rearrangement joins TRBV30 to TRBJ1-2, with D perhaps matching TRBD1 (6 bases). Trimming took off 5 bases at V and 6 bases at J, with 16 bases between the two ends. The CDR3 is 13 amino acids. CDR1 is GTSNPN and CDR2 is SVGIG in the germline V gene (reference sequence). In nucleotides, the CDR3 is TGTGCCTGGGAGAAGGATAACAGGGATGGCTACACCTTC. Its protein is CAWEKDNRDGYTF.

The V and J genes are TRBV5-1 and TRBJ2-7, with TRBD2 as a possible D gene (6 bases). Per germline, CDR1 SGHRS and CDR2 YFSETQ. The CDR3 length is 16 residues. V lost 4 bases to trimming and J lost 5 bases, with 22 bases between them. CDR3 loop: CASSRNTPGAKDEQYF. In DNA form, the CDR3 reads TGCGCCAGCAGCCGCAATACCCCGGGAGCTAAGGACGAGCAGTACTTC.

This clone was observed once. V gene TRBV5-1 combines with J gene TRBJ2-5, with 7 bases identical to TRBD1. The V and J ends lost 0 bases and 2 bases, in that order; junction bases with no gene match: 1. There are 14 residues in the CDR3. Germline assignment: CDR1 SGHRS and CDR2 YFSETQ. The CDR3 DNA follows: TGCGCCAGCAGCTTGGCAGGGGGTCAAGAGACCCAGTACTTC. It is translated as CASSLAGGQETQYF.

The chain joins TRBV14 to TRBJ2-3; 8 bases are a match to TRBD2. Germline V CDR1 and CDR2: SGHDN, FVKESK. Unmatched junction bases numbered 7, after V lost 4 bases and J lost 1 base. CDR3 length: 16 residues. CDR3 in DNA: TGTGCCAGCAGCCTCCGGACTAGCCGGGGCACAGATACGCAGTATTTT. It is translated as CASSLRTSRGTDTQYF.

The V and J genes are TRBV5-1 and TRBJ2-7; 12 nucleotides align to TRBD2. Trimming cost V 4 bases and J 5 bases; bases outside gene matches: 13. This CDR3 comprises 17 residues. CDR1 and CDR2 from the germline V gene are SGHRS and YFSETQ. The CDR3 DNA follows: TGCGCCAGCAGCGGGGGGCTAGCGGGAGGGCCCCCCCACGAGCAGTACTTC. Its protein is CASSGGLAGGPPHEQYF.

The V gene is TRBV7-2, the J gene TRBJ2-7; D remains unclear. This CDR3 is 13 amino acids long. Germline V gene lookup returns CDR1 SGHTA and CDR2 FQGNSA. Deletions cut 0 bases from V and 6 bases from J, with 9 bases between. The CDR3 DNA sequence: TGTGCCAGCAGCTTAGCATCTGCGCGCGAGCAGTACTTC. Protein sequence: CASSLASAREQYF.

CDR3 coding DNA: TGTGCCAGCAGCCAACGTGGACAGGTTTTACAAGAGACCCAGTACTTC. Its translation is CASSQRGQVLQETQYF. This chain connects TRBV3-1 (or the pseudogene TRBV3-2) to TRBJ2-5; 7 nucleotides line up with TRBD1. Germline V CDR1 and CDR2: LGHDT, YNNKEL (reference sequence). Trimming took 2 bases from V and 2 from J; bases not matched to a gene: 8. The CDR3 totals 16 residues.

This clone was seen just once. This chain uses TRBV5-1 with TRBJ2-2, with a tentative D call TRBD1 (6 bases). From germline, CDR1 is SGHRS and CDR2 YFSETQ. The CDR3 spans 14 residues. Deletions cut 4 bases from V and 6 bases from J, with 13 bases between. The CDR3 DNA reads TGCGCCAGCAGCCTACAGGGCGCCCCCGGGGAGCTGTTTTTT. This codes for CASSLQGAPGELFF.

This chain joins TRBV3-1 (or the pseudogene TRBV3-2) and TRBJ2-3; 8 positions agree with TRBD2. Per germline, CDR1 LGHDT and CDR2 YNNKEL (reference sequence). The CDR3 length is 14 residues. After removal of 7 bases from V and 4 bases from J, the junction contained 7 bases not matched to a gene. In DNA form, the CDR3 reads TGTGCCAGCAAGGCCGGGGGGGGGTCAGATACGCAGTATTTT. This codes for CASKAGGGSDTQYF.

V usage is TRBV12-5 and J usage is TRBJ2-1, with 8 nucleotides matching TRBD2. V shed 8 bases, J shed 0 bases, and the junction held 12 bases outside the gene matches. Germline loops: CDR1 LGHNT, CDR2 FRNRAP. CDR3 length: 17 amino acids. Here the CDR3 DNA reads TGTGCTAGTTCGACGGGGGGGCCCTCAAGCTCCTACAATGAGCAGTTCTTC. This gives the protein CASSTGGPSSSYNEQFF.

This chain links TRBV27 with TRBJ1-4; D is unclear. Germline V gives CDR1 MNHEY, CDR2 SMNVEV (reference sequence). Trimming cost V 4 bases and J 0 bases, with 9 bases left between them. The CDR3 is 15 residues long. CDR3 bases: TGTGCCAGCAGTTCCTACAGCCCAACTAATGAAAAACTGTTTTTT. Amino acids: CASSSYSPTNEKLFF.

The V call is TRBV3-1 (or the pseudogene TRBV3-2), the J call TRBJ2-1; 7 bases line up with TRBD2. CDR1 LGHDT and CDR2 YNNKEL come from the germline V gene (reference sequence). V shed 1 base and J 9 bases; nucleotides not matched to a gene: 3. This CDR3 region has 13 residues. The CDR3 DNA reads as TGTGCCAGCAGCCAAGGAGAGCGGGGTGAGCAGTTCTTC. This translates into CASSQGERGEQFF.

The rearrangement joins TRBV7-2 to TRBJ2-7; D possibly corresponds to TRBD2 (6 bases). V was cut by 1 base and J by 1 base, with 14 bases left in between. Germline CDR1 and CDR2: SGHTA and FQGNSA. CDR3 size: 16 residues. CDR3 coding DNA: TGTGCCAGCAGCTTAGGAGGTAGCGGTTCTTCCTACGAGCAGTACTTC. Amino acids: CASSLGGSGSSYEQYF.

The V and J genes are TRBV5-6 and TRBJ2-1; TRBD2 matches at 13 bases. CDR3 length: 17 residues. Per the germline V gene, CDR1 is SGHDT and CDR2 is YYEEEE. V was clipped by 5 bases and J by 5 bases; unmatched bases: 10. CDR3 bases: TGTGCCAGCAGTCAGACTAGCGGGGGGCCTACTAACAATGAGCAGTTCTTC. Amino acids: CASSQTSGGPTNNEQFF.

The genes are TRBV12-3 or TRBV12-4 and TRBJ2-5, with D uncertain. The CDR3 spans 12 residues. With 3 bases removed from V and 7 bases from J, the gap between germline ends came to 9 bases. CDR3: CASSFPAGTQYF. The DNA for the CDR3 is TGTGCCAGCAGTTTCCCTGCCGGGACCCAGTACTTC.

This rearrangement joins TRBV29-1 to TRBJ1-2; tentative D call: TRBD1 (5 bases). The V end lost 5 bases, the J end lost 6 bases, and 16 bases lay between the germline ends. The germline V gene has CDR1 SQVTM and CDR2 ANQGSEA. This CDR3 has 13 residues. The DNA of the CDR3 is TGCAGCGTTCTAGGACACGGGGGGAATGGCTACACCTTC. Its translation is CSVLGHGGNGYTF.

The V call is TRBV3-1 (or the pseudogene TRBV3-2), the J call TRBJ2-5; 8 bases match TRBD1. CDR1 is LGHDT, CDR2 YNNKEL, per germline (reference sequence). The CDR3 sequence is 14 residues long. J gave up 5 bases and V 2 bases, and 4 bases lay outside the gene matches. The CDR3 sequence is CASSQIDRGETQYF. The CDR3 DNA sequence: TGTGCCAGCAGCCAAATTGACAGGGGTGAGACCCAGTACTTC.

The rearrangement joins TRBV12-3 or TRBV12-4 to TRBJ1-1; weak D call: TRBD1 (5 bases). V lost 2 bases, J lost 6 bases, and 10 bases lay in between. This CDR3 comprises 13 residues. Here the CDR3 DNA reads TGTGCCAGCAGTTTAAGGGGTAATGCTGAAGCTTTCTTT. Protein sequence: CASSLRGNAEAFF.

The V gene is TRBV9, the J gene TRBJ1-6; 7 bases map to TRBD1. Trimming took 3 bases from V and 9 from J; bases not matched to a gene: 0. The CDR3 runs to 12 residues. Germline CDR1 is SGDLS and CDR2 is YYNGEE. CDR3 amino acids: CASSGQGSPLHF. The CDR3 DNA is TGTGCCAGCAGCGGACAGGGTTCACCCCTCCACTTT. Drawing the rest from reference TRBV9 and TRBJ1-6, the complete variable domain is DSGVTQTPKHLITATGQRVTLRCSPRSGDLSVYWYQQSLDQGLQFLIQYYNGEERAKGNILERFSAQQFPDLHSELNLSSLELGDSALYFCASSGQGSPLHFGNGTRLTVT.

The rearrangement links TRBV4-2 to TRBJ2-7; D not certain. This CDR3 has 14 amino acids. CDR1 is LGHNA and CDR2 is YNFKEQ in the germline V gene. The ends were cut back, 0 bases at V and 3 bases at J, with 9 bases in the middle. The CDR3 DNA reads TGTGCCAGCAGCCAAGAGCGGCTAGACTACGAGCAGTACTTC. Translated: CASSQERLDYEQYF.